The 15 T cell receptor beta chains below were found in one sample sequenced in a study of human CD8 memory T cell subsets. Making the TCR beta libraries relied on UMI-labeled 5' RACE. TCRdb processed the 5' RACE reads again and assigns one entry to each CDR3 protein, with no DNA. The sample table sets out around 20,000 distinct CDR3 sequences. Sequencing was carried out using CD8+ T cells from PBMCs. These receptors came from a human donor in good health.

This chain joins TRBV2 and TRBJ1-2; TCRdb's D call of TRBD1 is untestable without DNA. The CDR3 length is 14 residues. Germline CDR1 SNHLY, CDR2 FYNNEI. The CDR3 spells CASSALGGANGYTF. The variable domain in full, with the rest retrieved from reference TRBV2 and TRBJ1-2, is EPEVTQTPSHQVTQMGQEVILRCVPISNHLYFYWYRQILGQKVEFLVSFYNNEISEKSEIFDDQFSVERPDGSNFTLKIRSTKLEDSAMYFCASSALGGANGYTFGSGTRLTVV.

The V and J genes are TRBV20-1 and TRBJ2-7; the D call from TCRdb, TRBD2, cannot be confirmed without DNA. Germline CDR1 is DFQATT and CDR2 is SNEGSKA (reference sequence). There are 14 residues in the CDR3. The CDR3 loop is CSARSGLMGLEQYF.

The genes are TRBV28 and TRBJ2-7; the D call from TCRdb, TRBD2, cannot be confirmed without DNA. The CDR3 is 15 residues long. Germline CDR1 MDHEN, CDR2 SYDVKM. The CDR3 sequence is CASSLRSGRYGEQYF.

This chain joins TRBV20-1 and TRBJ2-7; TCRdb calls TRBD2, which cannot be checked without DNA. The CDR3 spans 16 residues. CDR1 DFQATT and CDR2 SNEGSKA come from the germline V gene (reference sequence). Here the CDR3 reads CSARGGLAGARYEQYF.

The chain carries TRBV29-1 and TRBJ2-1; there is no DNA to check the TCRdb D call of TRBD2. Germline CDR1 and CDR2: SQVTM and ANQGSEA. The CDR3 contains 14 residues. The CDR3 sequence is CSVERAGQGPRQFF.

This chain uses TRBV20-1 with TRBJ1-1; absent DNA, TCRdb's TRBD1 call cannot be checked. This CDR3 region has 15 residues. Looked up from germline, CDR1 is DFQATT and CDR2 is SNEGSKA (reference sequence). CDR3 sequence: CSARDLGGLNTEAFF.

The V call is TRBV7-9, the J call TRBJ1-5; TCRdb calls TRBD1, which cannot be checked without DNA. Per the germline V gene, CDR1 is SEHNR and CDR2 is FQNEAQ (reference sequence). The CDR3 consists of 14 residues. The CDR3 reads CASSGDAGNQPQHF.

This chain uses TRBV3-1 with TRBJ2-5; the TCRdb D gene call, TRBD1, has no DNA to confirm it. The CDR3 runs 17 residues. CDR1 LGHDT and CDR2 YNNKEL come from the germline V gene (reference sequence). The CDR3: CASTPPRSGAGQETQYF.

V usage is TRBV4-3 and J usage is TRBJ2-7; the D call from TCRdb, TRBD1, cannot be confirmed without DNA. The CDR3 has 15 amino acids. Germline CDR1 reads LGHNA; CDR2 reads YSLEER. The CDR3 is CASSPGQGTVYEQYF.

The V and J genes are TRBV6-5 and TRBJ2-2; TCRdb picks TRBD2, but there is no DNA to check that call. Germline CDR1 is MNHEY and CDR2 is SVGAGI. There are 19 residues in the CDR3. The CDR3 is CASSYSINLAREGPGELFF.

The J gene is TRBJ2-3, the V gene TRBV12-3 or TRBV12-4. CDR3 length: 11 residues. The CDR3 sequence is CASTGTDTQYF.

The genes are TRBV2 and TRBJ2-7; TCRdb gives TRBD1 as the D gene, but with no DNA this cannot be confirmed. The V gene's germline CDR1 is SNHLY and CDR2 FYNNEI. CDR3 length: 15 amino acids. The CDR3 loop is CASSEDPGYPYEQYF.

V usage is TRBV4-2 and J usage is TRBJ2-3. The CDR3 consists of 14 residues. Germline lookup yields CDR1 LGHNA and CDR2 YNFKEQ. The CDR3: CASSQRLTPDTQYF.

The genes are TRBV3-1 and TRBJ2-1. Germline lookup yields CDR1 LGHDT and CDR2 YNNKEL (reference sequence). The CDR3 is 15 residues long. CDR3 sequence reads: CASSQVWGTYNEQFF.

The V and J genes are TRBV18 and TRBJ2-7. Germline V CDR1 and CDR2: KGHSH, LQKENI. The CDR3 runs 14 residues. This CDR3 reads CASSPPDVAYEQYF.